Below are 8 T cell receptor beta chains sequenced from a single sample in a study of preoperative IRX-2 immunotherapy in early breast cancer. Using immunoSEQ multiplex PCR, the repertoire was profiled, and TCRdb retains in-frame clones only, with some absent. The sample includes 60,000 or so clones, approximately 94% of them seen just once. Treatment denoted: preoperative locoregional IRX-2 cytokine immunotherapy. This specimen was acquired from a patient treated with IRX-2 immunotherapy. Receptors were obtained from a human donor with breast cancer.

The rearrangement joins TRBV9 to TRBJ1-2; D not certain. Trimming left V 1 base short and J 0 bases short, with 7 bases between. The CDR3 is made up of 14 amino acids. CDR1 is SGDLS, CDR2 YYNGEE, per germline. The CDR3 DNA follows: TGTGCCAGCAGCGTAATCACTGCTAACTATGGCTACACCTTC. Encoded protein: CASSVITANYGYTF.

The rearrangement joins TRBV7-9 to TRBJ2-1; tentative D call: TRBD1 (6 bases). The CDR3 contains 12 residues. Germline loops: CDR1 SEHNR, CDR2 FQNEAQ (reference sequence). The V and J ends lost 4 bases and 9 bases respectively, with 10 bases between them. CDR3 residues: CASSYQGSEQFF. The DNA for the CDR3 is TGTGCCAGCAGCTACCAGGGGTCTGAGCAGTTCTTC.

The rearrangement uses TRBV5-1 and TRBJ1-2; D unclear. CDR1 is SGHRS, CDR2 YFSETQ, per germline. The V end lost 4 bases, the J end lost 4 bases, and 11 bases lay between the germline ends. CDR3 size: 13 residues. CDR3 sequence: CASSRTNFYGYTF. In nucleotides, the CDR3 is TGCGCCAGCAGCAGGACTAATTTCTATGGCTACACCTTC.

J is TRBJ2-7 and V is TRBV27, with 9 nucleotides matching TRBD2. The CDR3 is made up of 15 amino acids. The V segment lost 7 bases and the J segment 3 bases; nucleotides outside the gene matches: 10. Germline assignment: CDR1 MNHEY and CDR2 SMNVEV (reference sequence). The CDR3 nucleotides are TGTGCCAGCACCGCGCTAGCGGGGACACACTACGAGCAGTACTTC. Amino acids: CASTALAGTHYEQYF.

As DNA, the CDR3 is TGTGCCAGCAGTGAAGTGATAGGCTATGGCTACACCTTC. Amino acid sequence: CASSEVIGYGYTF. This chain uses TRBV6-1 with TRBJ1-2; D remains unclear. This CDR3 spans 13 amino acids. The germline V gene encodes CDR1 MNHNS and CDR2 SASEGT. Trimming removed 1 base from V and 4 bases from J, with 7 bases in between.

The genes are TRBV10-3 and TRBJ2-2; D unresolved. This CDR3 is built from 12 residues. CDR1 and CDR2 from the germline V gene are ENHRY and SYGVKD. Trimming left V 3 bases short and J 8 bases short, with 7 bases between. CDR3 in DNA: TGTGCCATCAGTGATGTGCAGGGGGAGCTGTTTTTT. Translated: CAISDVQGELFF.

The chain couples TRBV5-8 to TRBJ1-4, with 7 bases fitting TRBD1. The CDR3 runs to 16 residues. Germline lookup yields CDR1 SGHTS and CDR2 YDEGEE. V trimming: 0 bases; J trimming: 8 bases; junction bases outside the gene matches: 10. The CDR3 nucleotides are TGTGCCAGCAGCTTGGTTAATCGACAGGGTGGGGAAAAACTGTTTTTT. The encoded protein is CASSLVNRQGGEKLFF. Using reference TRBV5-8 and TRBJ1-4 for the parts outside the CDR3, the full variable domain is EAGVTQSPTHLIKTRGQQATLRCSPISGHTSVYWYQQALGLGLQFLLWYDEGEERNRGNFPPRFSGRQFPNYSSELNVNALELEDSALYLCASSLVNRQGGEKLFFGSGTQLSVL.

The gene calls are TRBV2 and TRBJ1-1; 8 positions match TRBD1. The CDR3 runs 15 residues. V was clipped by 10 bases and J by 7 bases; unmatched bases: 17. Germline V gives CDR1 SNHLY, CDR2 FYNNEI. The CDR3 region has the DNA TGTGCCATTTGGCCCTCGCGACATACAGGGGGTGAAGCTTTCTTT. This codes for CAIWPSRHTGGEAFF.